These 25 T cell receptor beta chains originate from one sample sequenced in a study of identical twins' blood T cells (dated by TCRdb to about 2013). Libraries were prepared through 5' RACE. This sample was sequenced with an Illumina Genome Analyzer IIx. TCRdb trimmed public reads at Q25 via fastp, called clones via MiXCR and kept in-frame beta chains. Rows with one shared CDR3 protein collapse into an entry with the most common genes and DNA. This sample lists 300,000 to 400,000 distinct CDR3 sequences; more than 25% were detected once. Roughly 6.1% of the sample comes from the top ten. The sample taken for sequencing was PBMCs. The receptors derive from a woman aged 18 to 55 in good health.

J is TRBJ1-1 and V is TRBV6-4, with TRBD1 identical over 9 bases. Germline assignment: CDR1 MRHNA and CDR2 SNTAGT. The ends lost 2 bases at V and 3 bases at J; junction bases unmatched: 13. This CDR3 is 18 amino acids long. The CDR3 loop is CASSDKTEQGARDTEAFF. CDR3 nucleotide sequence: TGTGCCAGCAGTGACAAGACCGAACAGGGGGCGCGCGACACTGAAGCTTTCTTT.

The CDR3 nucleotides read TGCAGTGCTAGAGATGTAGTCTCCACCGGGACACCTAGCAATCAGTCACAGCATTTT. Amino acids: CSARDVVSTGTPSNQSQHF. The chain recombines TRBV20-1 with TRBJ1-5; D may be TRBD1 (6 bases). The germline gives CDR1 DFQATT, CDR2 SNEGSKA (reference sequence). The V and J ends lost 0 bases and 13 bases respectively, with 34 bases between them. This CDR3 comprises 19 residues.

This clonotype has just a few counts. A clone one base away is much larger, so this may be a read error. This sequence joins TRBV20-1 and TRBJ2-7, with D possibly being TRBD2 (5 bases). CDR3 size: 15 residues. CDR1 and CDR2 (germline): DFQATT, SNEGSKA (reference sequence). The CDR3 is CSAGDQSDYKYEQYF. CDR3 nucleotides: TGCAGTGCTGGAGATCAATCAGACTACAAATACGAGCAGTACTTC.

This clonotype appeared a few times. The chain carries TRBV27 and TRBJ1-2, with TRBD1 matching over 7 bases. The CDR3 extends over 15 amino acids. The germline V gene has CDR1 MNHEY and CDR2 SMNVEV (reference sequence). The V gene end was trimmed by 6 bases and the J gene end by 4 bases; junction bases not matched to a gene: 11. For the CDR3, the DNA is TGTGCCAGCAGGAGACGACAGGGAGTTGGCTATGGCTACACCTTC. This codes for CASRRRQGVGYGYTF.

This clonotype was detected only a few times. This chain joins TRBV16 and TRBJ1-5; D is undetermined. V was trimmed by 4 bases and J by 5 bases, leaving 15 bases between them. Germline values: CDR1 KGHSY, CDR2 FQNENV. The CDR3 is 15 amino acids. CDR3 loop: CASSPTKGVHQPQHF. In DNA form, the CDR3 reads TGTGCCAGCAGCCCTACAAAGGGAGTTCATCAGCCCCAGCATTTT.

The V and J genes are TRBV11-2 and TRBJ1-4; possibly TRBD1 for D (5 bases). With 5 bases removed from V and 3 bases from J, the gap between germline ends came to 10 bases. The germline V gene encodes CDR1 SGHAT and CDR2 FQNNGV. The CDR3 covers 14 residues. CDR3 in amino acids: CASSRQSPNEKLFF. In DNA form, the CDR3 reads TGTGCCAGCAGCCGACAGAGCCCTAATGAAAAACTGTTTTTT.

The genes are TRBV29-1 and TRBJ2-3; perhaps TRBD1 as D (5 bases). Germline values: CDR1 SQVTM, CDR2 ANQGSEA. The CDR3 sequence is 17 residues long. Trimming took 8 bases from V and 4 from J, leaving 28 bases between them. This CDR3 is CSLYRYQSRMGPDTQYF. CDR3 bases: TGCAGCCTTTATCGTTACCAATCCCGGATGGGGCCAGATACGCAGTATTTT.

This clonotype was observed a handful of times. This chain uses TRBV2 with TRBJ2-5; D could derive from TRBD1 or TRBD2 (6 bases each). The germline V gene has CDR1 SNHLY and CDR2 FYNNEI. Trimming took 4 bases from V and 2 from J, leaving 8 bases between them. The CDR3 contains 13 residues. This chain's CDR3 is CASSVGGQETQYF. In DNA form, the CDR3 reads TGTGCCAGCAGTGTAGGGGGGCAAGAGACCCAGTACTTC.

At least ten counts were recorded for this clonotype. This rearrangement joins TRBV11-2 to TRBJ2-1; tentatively, D is TRBD2 (6 bases). There are 15 residues in the CDR3. V was shortened by 4 bases and J by 3 bases, with 13 bases between the two germline ends. Germline assignment: CDR1 SGHAT and CDR2 FQNNGV. CDR3 in DNA: TGTGCCAGCAGCTCTATGGGGGGATTCTACAATGAGCAGTTCTTC. Amino acid sequence: CASSSMGGFYNEQFF.

J is TRBJ2-7 and V is TRBV7-2; 9 bases map to TRBD1. V was clipped by 3 bases and J by 2 bases; unmatched bases: 8. This CDR3 spans 16 amino acids. From germline, CDR1 is SGHTA and CDR2 FQGNSA. The CDR3 sequence: CASSFGTGSIPYEQYF. CDR3 coding DNA: TGTGCCAGCAGCTTTGGGACAGGGAGTATTCCCTACGAGCAGTACTTC.

This clonotype occurred many times. The gene calls are TRBV27 and TRBJ1-1; TRBD1 matches at 10 bases. The CDR3 contains 15 residues. CDR1 is MNHEY, CDR2 SMNVEV, per germline (reference sequence). Trimming removed 6 bases from V and 5 bases from J; junction bases left unmatched: 9. CDR3 in amino acids: CASRQRKDRGTEAFF. CDR3 coding DNA: TGTGCCAGCAGGCAGAGGAAGGACAGGGGGACTGAAGCTTTCTTT.

The chain is built from TRBV9 and TRBJ2-1; TRBD2 agrees at 7 bases. The CDR3 is 15 residues long. With V trimmed by 0 bases and J by 4 bases, 4 bases remained unmatched. The germline gives CDR1 SGDLS, CDR2 YYNGEE. The CDR3 DNA follows: TGTGCCAGCAGCGTAGGGGAGCGGGGTTACAATGAGCAGTTCTTC. Amino acids: CASSVGERGYNEQFF. Combining the CDR3 with reference TRBV9 and TRBJ2-1 gives the whole variable domain DSGVTQTPKHLITATGQRVTLRCSPRSGDLSVYWYQQSLDQGLQFLIQYYNGEERAKGNILERFSAQQFPDLHSELNLSSLELGDSALYFCASSVGERGYNEQFFGPGTRLTVL.

The J gene is TRBJ2-3, the V gene TRBV5-1; 10 bases are a match to TRBD2. The CDR3 contains 14 residues. Germline CDR1 and CDR2: SGHRS and YFSETQ. The V and J ends lost 8 bases and 7 bases, in that order; junction bases with no gene match: 10. The CDR3 loop is CASAASGSSNTQYF. Here the CDR3 DNA reads TGCGCCAGTGCGGCTAGCGGGAGTTCTAATACGCAGTATTTT.

In this sample, this clonotype turned up a few times. The V gene is TRBV10-3, the J gene TRBJ1-5; D is uncertain. With 2 bases removed from V and 5 bases from J, the gap between germline ends came to 16 bases. Germline lookup yields CDR1 ENHRY and CDR2 SYGVKD. This CDR3 is 16 amino acids long. The CDR3 loop is CAISEIVAPGYQPQHF. DNA for the CDR3: TGTGCCATCAGTGAGATCGTGGCCCCTGGGTATCAGCCCCAGCATTTT.

The genes are TRBV10-3 and TRBJ2-1, with TRBD2 as a possible D gene (6 bases). V lost 11 bases, J lost 8 bases, and 22 bases lay in between. Germline V CDR1 and CDR2: ENHRY, SYGVKD. The CDR3 spans 14 residues. The CDR3 DNA reads TGTGCCGTTAACCCATCCGCGGGGTCGGATGAGCAGTTCTTC. It encodes CAVNPSAGSDEQFF.

CDR3 loop: CASSQVPLSSYNEQFF. CDR3 bases: TGCGCCAGCAGCCAAGTTCCGTTGAGCTCCTACAATGAGCAGTTCTTC. This rearrangement joins TRBV4-3 to TRBJ2-1, with no clear D. Trimming removed 1 base at V and 0 bases at J, with 10 bases between. This CDR3 comprises 16 residues. The germline gives CDR1 LGHNA, CDR2 YSLEER.

This clonotype showed up just a few times. Just one base apart from a much larger clone, this may be a read error. The chain links TRBV12-3 or TRBV12-4 to TRBJ1-5; 8 bases agree with TRBD1. The V segment lost 8 bases and the J segment 6 bases; nucleotides outside the gene matches: 6. The CDR3 consists of 13 residues. The CDR3 spells CASGAGQGQPQHF. Written as DNA, the CDR3 is TGTGCCAGCGGTGCAGGACAGGGTCAGCCCCAGCATTTT.

The V gene is TRBV3-1, the J gene TRBJ2-7; possibly TRBD1 for D (6 bases). V was shortened by 4 bases and J by 2 bases, with 15 bases between the two germline ends. The CDR3 totals 15 residues. CDR1 and CDR2 from the germline V gene are LGHDT and YNNKEL (reference sequence). CDR3 bases: TGTGCCAGCAGCCCCCAAGCTCAGGGGCCCTACGAGCAGTACTTC. Translation: CASSPQAQGPYEQYF.

The genes are TRBV20-1 and TRBJ2-3; no clear D gene. The J call could be wrong; TRBJ1-5 is a better fit for the DNA end. Germline CDR1 DFQATT, CDR2 SNEGSKA (reference sequence). The CDR3 is made up of 14 amino acids. CDR3 DNA sequence: TGCAGTGAGCGCGGACCGCGGAACACAGATACGCAGCATTTT. Protein sequence: CSERGPRNTDTQHF.

This clonotype showed up just a few times. V is TRBV3-1 and J is TRBJ1-6, with D maybe TRBD1 (5 bases). CDR3 length: 16 amino acids. V was shortened by 4 bases and J by 9 bases, with 19 bases between the two germline ends. Germline values: CDR1 LGHDT, CDR2 YNNKEL (reference sequence). The CDR3 DNA sequence: TGTGCCAGCAGCCGAGCGGCGTCTGGGGGGAGTTCACCCCTCCACTTT. The encoded protein is CASSRAASGGSSPLHF.

This clonotype was observed a handful of times. J is TRBJ1-2 and V is TRBV29-1, with unresolved D. Germline CDR1 and CDR2: SQVTM and ANQGSEA. The CDR3 is made up of 14 amino acids. The V end was cut by 1 base, the J end by 8 bases, with 17 bases between. This CDR3 is CSVEVRASREGYTF. The CDR3 DNA is TGCAGCGTTGAAGTACGGGCCTCGAGGGAAGGCTACACCTTC.

This clonotype was detected once. V usage is TRBV6-6 and J usage is TRBJ2-3; D uncertain. Deletions cut 0 bases from V and 9 bases from J, with 7 bases between. From germline, CDR1 is MNHNY and CDR2 SVGAGI (reference sequence). This CDR3 is built from 12 residues. The CDR3 nucleotides are TGTGCCAGCAGTTACTCGCATGACACGCAGTATTTT. This encodes CASSYSHDTQYF.

Regarding this clonotype: The junction departs from germline at one end; a sequencing error may be responsible. J is TRBJ1-3 and V is TRBV11-2; D is uncertain. This CDR3 contains 15 residues. The germline gives CDR1 SGHAT, CDR2 FQNNGV. The CDR3: CAGSLEPGTGNTIYF. CDR3 nucleotide sequence: TGTGCCGGCAGCTTAGAACCTGGGACTGGAAACACCATATATTTT.

This clonotype was detected a few times. V usage is TRBV3-1 and J usage is TRBJ1-1, with a tentative D call TRBD1 (6 bases). The CDR3 contains 15 residues. V gave up 2 bases and J gave up 7 bases, with 17 bases separating them. Germline V gene data show CDR1 as LGHDT and CDR2 as YNNKEL (reference sequence). The CDR3 loop is CASSQPGRRRGEAFF. CDR3 sequence (DNA): TGTGCCAGCAGCCAACCGGGACGACGCAGGGGTGAAGCTTTCTTT. The whole variable domain, remainder taken from reference TRBV3-1 and TRBJ1-1, is DTAVSQTPKYLVTQMGNDKSIKCEQNLGHDTMYWYKQDSKKFLKIMFSYNNKELIINETVPNRFSPKSPDKAHLNLHINSLELGDSAVYFCASSQPGRRRGEAFFGQGTRLTVV.

This clonotype has just a few counts. CDR3 in DNA: TGTGCCTGGATAGAACGACCAAAGAACACTGAAGCTTTCTTT. This sequence encodes CAWIERPKNTEAFF. The chain is built from TRBV30 and TRBJ1-1, with D uncertain. Germline V gives CDR1 GTSNPN, CDR2 SVGIG (reference sequence). This CDR3 has 14 amino acids. Deletions cut 4 bases from V and 1 base from J, with 13 bases between.